The text below deals with one T cell receptor beta chain. Its specificity is unknown. This sample stems from a study of cytomegalovirus exposure and HLA in healthy donors. Findings of the study overall: It was reported that the classifier diagnosed cytomegalovirus status with high specificity and sensitivity in both the original and validation cohorts. Rare TCR sequences dominated, though some public TCRs recurred in many donors. The investigators catalogued 164 TCR beta chains as cytomegalovirus-associated.

The assay was immunoSEQ multiplex PCR, and TCRdb's table has in-frame clones only and misses some. This sample carries some 130,000 clones, 80% to 90% of them seen once, and the ten largest clones take about 1.2%. The donors were members of the validation cohort, which comprised about 120 subjects and was separate from the first cohort of roughly 700 subjects. The V end was cut by 1 base, the J end by 2 bases, with 6 bases between. The CDR3 loop spans 14 amino acids. The germline gives CDR1 SGDLS, CDR2 YYNGEE. The chain joins TRBV9 to TRBJ1-4; D unclear. Material for sequencing was PBMCs. This sequence was found in a woman between 18 and 30 years old in good health and CMV-seronegative. CDR3 protein: CASSVSGTNEKLFF. The CDR3 nucleotides read TGTGCCAGCAGCGTATCGGGGACTAATGAAAAACTGTTTTTT.